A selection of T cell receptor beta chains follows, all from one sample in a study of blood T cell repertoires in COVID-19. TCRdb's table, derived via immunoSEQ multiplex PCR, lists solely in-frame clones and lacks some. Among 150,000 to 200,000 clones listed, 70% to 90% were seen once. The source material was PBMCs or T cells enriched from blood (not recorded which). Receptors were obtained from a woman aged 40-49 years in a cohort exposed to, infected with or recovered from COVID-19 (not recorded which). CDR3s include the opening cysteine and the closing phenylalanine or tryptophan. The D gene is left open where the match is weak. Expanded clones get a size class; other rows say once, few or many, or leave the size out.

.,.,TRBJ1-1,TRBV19,CASSRFTEAFF,TGTGCCAGTAGTCGGTTCACTGAAGCTTTCTTT
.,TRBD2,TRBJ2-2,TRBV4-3,CASSLYLRELAGELFF,TGCGCCAGCAGCCTATATTTGCGGGAGTTAGCCGGGGAGCTGTTTTTT
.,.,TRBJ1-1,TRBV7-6,CASSLGSRVTEAFF,TGTGCCAGCAGCTTAGGCTCGAGGGTAACTGAAGCTTTCTTT
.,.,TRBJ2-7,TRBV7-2,CASSVGGSYEQYF,TGTGCCAGCAGCGTCGGGGGTTCCTACGAGCAGTACTTC
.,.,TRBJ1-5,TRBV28,CASSGRVGAGSNQPQHF,TGTGCCAGCTCAGGGAGGGTAGGGGCAGGTAGCAATCAGCCCCAGCATTTT
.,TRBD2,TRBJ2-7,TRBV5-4,CASSPASGSYEQYF,TGTGCCAGCAGCCCAGCTAGCGGCTCCTACGAGCAGTACTTC
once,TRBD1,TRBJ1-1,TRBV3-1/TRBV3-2,CASSPVRTGDTEAFF,TGTGCCAGCAGCCCCGTAAGAACAGGGGACACTGAAGCTTTCTTT
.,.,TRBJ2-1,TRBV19,CASSMGLVTVYNEQFF,TGTGCCAGTAGTATGGGTCTGGTGACAGTCTACAATGAGCAGTTCTTC
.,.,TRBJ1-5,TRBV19,CASSAQGRSNQPQHF,TGTGCCAGTAGTGCCCAGGGTAGAAGCAATCAGCCCCAGCATTTT
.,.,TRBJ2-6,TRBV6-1,CASSEPGHRSSGANVLTF,TGTGCCAGCAGTGAACCGGGACACAGGAGCTCTGGGGCCAACGTCCTGACTTTC
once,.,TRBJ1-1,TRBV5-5,CASSLGPESEAFF,TGTGCCAGCAGCTTGGGGCCTGAATCTGAAGCTTTCTTT
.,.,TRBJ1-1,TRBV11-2,CASSLGRGTGTEAFF,TGTGCCAGCAGCTTAGGGCGGGGGACTGGTACTGAAGCTTTCTTT
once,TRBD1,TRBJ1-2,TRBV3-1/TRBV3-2,CASSHPGQGANYGYTF,TGTGCCAGCAGCCATCCGGGACAGGGGGCTAACTATGGCTACACCTTC
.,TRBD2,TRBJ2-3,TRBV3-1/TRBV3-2,CASSPYGFSPAGGITDTQYF,TGTGCCAGCAGCCCGTACGGGTTCTCGCCAGCGGGGGGGATCACAGATACGCAGTATTTT
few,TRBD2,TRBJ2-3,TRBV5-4,CASSSWGLAGGRSTDTQYF,TGTGCCAGCAGCTCTTGGGGACTAGCGGGGGGCCGGAGCACAGATACGCAGTATTTT
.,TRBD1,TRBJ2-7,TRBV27,CASRLGQGVSYEQYF,TGTGCCAGCCGACTCGGACAGGGGGTTTCCTACGAGCAGTACTTC
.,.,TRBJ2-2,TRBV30,CAWKGVTARSGELFF,TGTGCCTGGAAGGGGGTGACAGCCCGGTCCGGGGAGCTGTTTTTT
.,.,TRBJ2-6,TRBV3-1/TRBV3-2,CASSPRGEAGANVLTF,TGTGCCAGCAGCCCCCGCGGTGAAGCTGGGGCCAACGTCCTGACTTTC
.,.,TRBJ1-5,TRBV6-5,CASRGSGFGNQPQHF,TGTGCCAGCAGGGGCTCTGGGTTTGGCAATCAGCCCCAGCATTTT
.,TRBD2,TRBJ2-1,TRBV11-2,CASSLVYGTSGRNNEQFF,TGTGCCAGCAGCTTAGTTTACGGGACTAGCGGGAGGAACAATGAGCAGTTCTTC
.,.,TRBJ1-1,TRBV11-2,CASRVGKTEAFF,TGTGCCAGCAGAGTCGGGAAGACTGAAGCTTTCTTT
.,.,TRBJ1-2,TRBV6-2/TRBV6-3,CASSWGGNYGYTF,TGTGCCAGCAGTTGGGGCGGTAACTATGGCTACACCTTC
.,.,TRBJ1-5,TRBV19,CASSPEEYSNQPQHF,TGTGCCAGTAGTCCCGAGGAGTATAGCAATCAGCCCCAGCATTTT
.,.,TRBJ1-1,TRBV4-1,CASSPPQGRMNTEAFF,TGCGCCAGCAGCCCCCCTCAGGGGCGGATGAACACTGAAGCTTTCTTT
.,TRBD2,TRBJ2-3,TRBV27,CASSLMGLEGGDTQYF,TGTGCCAGCAGTTTAATGGGACTAGAGGGGGGAGATACGCAGTATTTT
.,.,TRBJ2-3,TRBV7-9,CASSFKRFTDTQYF,TGTGCCAGCAGCTTTAAGCGGTTCACAGATACGCAGTATTTT
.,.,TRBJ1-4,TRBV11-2,CASSLNGRTNEKLFF,TGTGCCAGCAGCTTAAACGGTAGAACTAATGAAAAACTGTTTTTT
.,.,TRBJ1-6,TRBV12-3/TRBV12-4,CASSPVEGSPLHF,TGTGCCAGCAGCCCCGTGGAGGGTTCACCCCTCCACTTT
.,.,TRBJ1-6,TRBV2,CASSERGGYNSPLHF,TGTGCCAGCAGTGAAAGGGGAGGCTATAATTCACCCCTCCACTTT
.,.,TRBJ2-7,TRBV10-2,CASSEGPQGGPYEQYF,TGCGCCAGCAGTGAGGGCCCTCAGGGGGGTCCCTACGAGCAGTACTTC
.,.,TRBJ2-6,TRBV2,CASSPGVSGANVLTF,TGTGCCAGCAGTCCAGGGGTTTCCGGGGCCAACGTCCTGACTTTC
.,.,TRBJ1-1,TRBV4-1,CASSQPGQNTEAFF,TGCGCCAGCAGCCAGCCGGGACAGAACACTGAAGCTTTCTTT
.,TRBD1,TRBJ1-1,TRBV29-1,CSVEGGQAEWMTEAFF,TGCAGCGTTGAAGGGGGACAGGCCGAGTGGATGACTGAAGCTTTCTTT
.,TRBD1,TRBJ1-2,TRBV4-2,CASSHGQGDYGYTF,TGTGCCAGCAGCCACGGACAGGGGGACTATGGCTACACCTTC
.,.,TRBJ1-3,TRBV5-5,CASSRTWSSGNTIYF,TGTGCCAGCAGCCGTACTTGGAGCTCTGGAAACACCATATATTTT
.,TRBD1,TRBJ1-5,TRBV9,CASSASTGGHQPQHF,TGTGCCAGCAGCGCCAGTACAGGGGGACATCAGCCCCAGCATTTT
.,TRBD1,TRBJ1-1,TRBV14,CASSQAHGQGPTEAFF,TGTGCCAGCAGCCAGGCTCATGGACAGGGGCCCACTGAAGCTTTCTTT
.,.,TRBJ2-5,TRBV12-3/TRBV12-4,CASSLDREETQYF,TGTGCCAGCAGTTTAGACAGAGAAGAGACCCAGTACTTC
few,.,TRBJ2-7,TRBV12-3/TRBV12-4,CASSHGLFYEQYF,TGTGCCAGCAGTCATGGACTGTTCTACGAGCAGTACTTC
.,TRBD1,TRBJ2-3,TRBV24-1,CATSDPGQGLADTQYF,TGTGCCACCAGTGATCCGGGACAGGGTTTAGCAGATACGCAGTATTTT
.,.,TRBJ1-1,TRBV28,CASRNTEAFF,TGTGCCAGTAGGAACACTGAAGCTTTCTTT
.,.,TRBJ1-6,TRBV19,CASTSPTNPYSPLHF,TGTGCCAGTACCTCTCCGACAAACCCTTATTCACCCCTCCACTTT
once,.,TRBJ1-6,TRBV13,CASSPPVDSYNSPLHF,TGTGCCAGCAGCCCTCCTGTCGACAGTTATAATTCACCCCTCCACTTT
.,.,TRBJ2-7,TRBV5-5,CASSFVRSSYEQYF,TGTGCCAGCAGCTTCGTCAGAAGCTCCTACGAGCAGTACTTC
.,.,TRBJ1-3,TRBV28,CATHRVDTIYF,TGTGCCACCCACAGGGTTGACACCATATATTTT
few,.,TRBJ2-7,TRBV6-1,CASSEQGLTYEQYF,TGTGCCAGCAGTGAACAGGGCTTAACCTACGAGCAGTACTTC